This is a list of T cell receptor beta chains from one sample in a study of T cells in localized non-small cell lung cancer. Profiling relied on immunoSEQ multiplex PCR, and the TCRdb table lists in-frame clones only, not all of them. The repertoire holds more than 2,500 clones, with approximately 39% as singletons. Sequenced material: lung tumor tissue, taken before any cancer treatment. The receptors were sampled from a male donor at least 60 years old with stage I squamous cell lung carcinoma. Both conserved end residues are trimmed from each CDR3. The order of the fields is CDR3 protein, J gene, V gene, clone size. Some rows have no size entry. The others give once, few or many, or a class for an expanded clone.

ATQTSGSYEQY,TRBJ2-7,TRBV6-8,.
ASSLWVERVNEQF,TRBJ2-1,TRBV11-3,few
ATSMTQSSYEQY,TRBJ2-7,TRBV15,.
ASSLYIGGNKETQY,TRBJ2-5,TRBV11-3,medium-sized
ASSQLGTEAF,TRBJ1-1,TRBV6-8,.
ATSRGQRGTEAF,TRBJ1-1,TRBV15,.
SVELAGAYNEQF,TRBJ2-1,TRBV29-1,.
ASSDRGKETQY,TRBJ2-5,TRBV4-1,medium-sized
ASANERGHEQY,TRBJ2-7,TRBV6-8,few
ASSTEGLAGETQY,TRBJ2-5,TRBV18,large
ASSLGGGLDTQY,TRBJ2-3,TRBV5-1,.